The clone carrying this T cell receptor beta chain was picked up a small number of times. Its antigen is still unknown. There were TCR beta CDR3 regions amplified from RNA transcripts. The HTBI set primed first-round TCR CDR3 RT-PCR. TCRdb recomputed calls from the multiplex PCR reads with MiXCR, one row per CDR3 protein. The data contain 500,000 to 600,000 distinct CDR3 sequences, less than 20% of them seen just once; the ten biggest clones take up less than 55%. The sample belongs to a study of T cells in Graves' hyperthyroidism and ophthalmopathy. The CDR3 is made up of 12 amino acids. Per germline, CDR1 ENHRY and CDR2 SYGVKD. The V gene lost 10 bases and the J gene lost 8 bases, with 15 bases spanning the gap. General study findings and limits: Most expanded thyroid clonotypes above 0.001 also appeared in blood.

Diagnoses were made from clinical symptoms, serum measures (thyroxine and TRAb), thyroid ultrasound and orbital computed tomography. This sample holds PBMCs from around 9.9 ml fresh peripheral blood. The source is a man in his forties or fifties with Graves' ophthalmopathy. Specimen: blood. The chain is built from TRBV10-3 and TRBJ2-1, with D uncertain. CDR3 nucleotide sequence: TGTGCCACACGAAGTGGGTACGATGAGCAGTTCTTC. This codes for CATRSGYDEQFF.